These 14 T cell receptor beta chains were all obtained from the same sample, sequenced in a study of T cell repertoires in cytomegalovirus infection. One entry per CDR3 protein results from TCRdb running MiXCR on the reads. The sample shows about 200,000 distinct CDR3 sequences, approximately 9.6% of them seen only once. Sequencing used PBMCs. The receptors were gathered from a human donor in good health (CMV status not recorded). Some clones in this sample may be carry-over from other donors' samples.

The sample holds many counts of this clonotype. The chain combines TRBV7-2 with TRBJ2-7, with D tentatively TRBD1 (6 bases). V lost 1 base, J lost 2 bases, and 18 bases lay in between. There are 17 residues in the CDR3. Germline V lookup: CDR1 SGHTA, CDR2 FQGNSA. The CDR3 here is CASSLEVRAGAAYEQYF. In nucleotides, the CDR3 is TGTGCCAGCAGCTTAGAAGTTCGGGCAGGGGCCGCCTACGAGCAGTACTTC.

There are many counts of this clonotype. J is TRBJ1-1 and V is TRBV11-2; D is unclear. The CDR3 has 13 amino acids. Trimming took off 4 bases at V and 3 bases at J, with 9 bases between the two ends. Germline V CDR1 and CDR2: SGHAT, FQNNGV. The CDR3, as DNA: TGTGCCAGCAGCTATAACACCTACACTGAAGCTTTCTTT. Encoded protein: CASSYNTYTEAFF.

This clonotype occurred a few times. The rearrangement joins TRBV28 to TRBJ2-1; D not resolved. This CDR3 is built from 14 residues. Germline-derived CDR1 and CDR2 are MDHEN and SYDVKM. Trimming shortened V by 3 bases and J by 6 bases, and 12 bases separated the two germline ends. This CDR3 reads CASSFQARPNEQFF. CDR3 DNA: TGTGCCAGCAGTTTCCAAGCGAGACCCAATGAGCAGTTCTTC.

This CDR3 reads CASAPDETQYF. Here the CDR3 DNA reads TGTGCCAGCGCCCCCGATGAGACCCAGTACTTC. The gene calls are TRBV2 and TRBJ2-5; D is unresolved. Trimming removed 8 bases from V and 5 bases from J, with 9 bases in between. The CDR3 is 11 amino acids. Germline CDR1 and CDR2: SNHLY and FYNNEI.

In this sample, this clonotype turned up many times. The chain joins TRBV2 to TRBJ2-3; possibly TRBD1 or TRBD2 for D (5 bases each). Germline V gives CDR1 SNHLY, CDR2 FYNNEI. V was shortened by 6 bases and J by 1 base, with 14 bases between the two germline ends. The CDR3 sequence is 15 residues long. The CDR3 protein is CASSDRDGGTDTQYF. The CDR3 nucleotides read TGTGCCAGCAGCGATCGGGACGGTGGCACAGATACGCAGTATTTT. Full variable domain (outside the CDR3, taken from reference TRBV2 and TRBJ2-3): EPEVTQTPSHQVTQMGQEVILRCVPISNHLYFYWYRQILGQKVEFLVSFYNNEISEKSEIFDDQFSVERPDGSNFTLKIRSTKLEDSAMYFCASSDRDGGTDTQYFGPGTRLTVL.

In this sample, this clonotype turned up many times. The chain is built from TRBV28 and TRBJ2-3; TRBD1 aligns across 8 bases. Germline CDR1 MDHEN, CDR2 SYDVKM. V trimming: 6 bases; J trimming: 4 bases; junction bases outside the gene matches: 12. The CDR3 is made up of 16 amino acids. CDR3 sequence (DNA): TGTGCCAGCAGCCCGTCGGGACAGGCGGAAGCAGATACGCAGTATTTT. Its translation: CASSPSGQAEADTQYF.

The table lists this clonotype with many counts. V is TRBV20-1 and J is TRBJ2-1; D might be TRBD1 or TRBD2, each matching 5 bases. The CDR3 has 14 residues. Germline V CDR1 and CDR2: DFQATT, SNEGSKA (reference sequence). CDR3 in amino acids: CSPLGTSSYNEQFF. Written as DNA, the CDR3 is TGCAGCCCCTTGGGGACGAGCTCCTACAATGAGCAGTTCTTC.

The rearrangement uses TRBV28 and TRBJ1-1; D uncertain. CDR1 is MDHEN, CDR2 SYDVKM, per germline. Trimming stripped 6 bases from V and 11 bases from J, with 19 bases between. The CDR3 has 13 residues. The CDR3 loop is CASRTWFTVGAFF. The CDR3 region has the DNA TGTGCCAGCAGGACGTGGTTTACAGTCGGGGCTTTCTTT.

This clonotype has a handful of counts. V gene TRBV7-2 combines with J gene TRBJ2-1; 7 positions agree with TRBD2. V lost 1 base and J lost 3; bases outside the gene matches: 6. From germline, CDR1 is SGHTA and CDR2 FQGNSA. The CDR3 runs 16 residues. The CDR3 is CASSLDPSGFYNEQFF. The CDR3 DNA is TGTGCCAGCAGCTTAGATCCTAGCGGATTCTACAATGAGCAGTTCTTC.

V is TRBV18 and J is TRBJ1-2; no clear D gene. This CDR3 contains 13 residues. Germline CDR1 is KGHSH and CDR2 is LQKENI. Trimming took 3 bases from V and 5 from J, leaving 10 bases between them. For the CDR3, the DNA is TGTGCCAGCTCACCTCTTCAGGAGTATGGCTACACCTTC. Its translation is CASSPLQEYGYTF. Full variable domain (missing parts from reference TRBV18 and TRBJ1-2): NAGVMQNPRHLVRRRGQEARLRCSPMKGHSHVYWYRQLPEEGLKFMVYLQKENIIDESGMPKERFSAEFPKEGPSILRIQQVVRGDSAAYFCASSPLQEYGYTFGSGTRLTVV.

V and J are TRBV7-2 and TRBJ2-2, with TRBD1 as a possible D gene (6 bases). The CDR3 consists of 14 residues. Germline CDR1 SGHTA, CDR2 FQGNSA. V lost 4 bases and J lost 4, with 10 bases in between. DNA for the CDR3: TGTGCCAGCAGCTCTGGACAGTTCACCGGGGAGCTGTTTTTT. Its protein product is CASSSGQFTGELFF.

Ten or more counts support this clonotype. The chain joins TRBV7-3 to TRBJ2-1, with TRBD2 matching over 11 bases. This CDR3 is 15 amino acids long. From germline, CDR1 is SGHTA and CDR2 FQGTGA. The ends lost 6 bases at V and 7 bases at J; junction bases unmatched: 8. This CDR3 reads CASRLAGGPGNEQFF. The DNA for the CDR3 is TGTGCCAGCAGATTAGCGGGAGGGCCGGGGAATGAGCAGTTCTTC.

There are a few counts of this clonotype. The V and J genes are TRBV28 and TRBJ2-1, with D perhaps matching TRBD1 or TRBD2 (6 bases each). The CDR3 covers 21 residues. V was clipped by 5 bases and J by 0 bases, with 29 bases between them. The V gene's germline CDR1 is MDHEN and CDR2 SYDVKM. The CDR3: CASSPPRDTGNSWSSYNEQFF. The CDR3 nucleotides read TGTGCCAGCAGTCCCCCGCGGGACACCGGTAACTCCTGGTCCTCCTACAATGAGCAGTTCTTC.

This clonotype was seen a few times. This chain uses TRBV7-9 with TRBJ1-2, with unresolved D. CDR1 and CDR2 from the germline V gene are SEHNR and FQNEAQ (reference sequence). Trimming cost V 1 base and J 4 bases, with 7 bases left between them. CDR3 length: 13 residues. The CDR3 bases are TGTGCCAGCAGCTTAGAGGACCCCTATGGCTACACCTTC. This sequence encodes CASSLEDPYGYTF.